This TCR beta chain was identified in a study of blood T cell repertoires in COVID-19. Across the whole study: The United States, Italy and Spain were the sources of the acute and convalescent COVID-19 samples. PBMCs, B-cell-depleted T cells, or T cells were the source of the cDNA or gDNA that made up the material.

This clone was picked up a small number of times. Original processing notes: Reference gene primers were amplified, and this amplification served to estimate nucleated cell counts. Clones were sequenced by immunoSEQ multiplex PCR, and TCRdb holds only the in-frame ones, with some missing. That table supplies the V and J calls and clone size; D and trimming were determined from the DNA. Among about 270,000 clones listed, over 75% were seen once. This CDR3 comprises 16 residues. Trimming took 0 bases from V and 4 from J, leaving 15 bases between them. Germline CDR1 SNHLY, CDR2 FYNNEI. This chain uses TRBV2 with TRBJ1-2; TRBD1 might be the D (5 bases). This receptor was identified in a human donor in a cohort sampled during active COVID-19. Sequencing was performed on peripheral blood. For the CDR3, the DNA is TGTGCCAGCAGTGAAGCTGTGCGTACAGGCTTCTATGGCTACACCTTC. Its translation is CASSEAVRTGFYGYTF.